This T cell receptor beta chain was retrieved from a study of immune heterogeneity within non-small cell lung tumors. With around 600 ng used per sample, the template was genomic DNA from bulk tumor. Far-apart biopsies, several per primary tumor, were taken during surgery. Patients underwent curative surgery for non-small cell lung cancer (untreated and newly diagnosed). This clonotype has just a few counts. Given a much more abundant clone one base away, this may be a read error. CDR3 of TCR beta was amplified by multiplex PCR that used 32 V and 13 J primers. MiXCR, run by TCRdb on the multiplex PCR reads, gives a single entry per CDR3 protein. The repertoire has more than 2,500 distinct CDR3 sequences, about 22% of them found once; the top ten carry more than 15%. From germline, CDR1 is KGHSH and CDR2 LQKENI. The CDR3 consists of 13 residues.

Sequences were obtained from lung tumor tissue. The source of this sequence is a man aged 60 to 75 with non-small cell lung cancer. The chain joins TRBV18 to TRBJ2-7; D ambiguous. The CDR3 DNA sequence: TGTGCCAGCTCACCGGACGCCGCCTACGGGCAGTACTTC. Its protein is CASSPDAAYGQYF. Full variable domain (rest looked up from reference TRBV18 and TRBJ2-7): NAGVMQNPRHLVRRRGQEARLRCSPMKGHSHVYWYRQLPEEGLKFMVYLQKENIIDESGMPKERFSAEFPKEGPSILRIQQVVRGDSAAYFCASSPDAAYGQYFGPGTRLTVT.